This TCR beta chain appears in the sequencing data of a study of identical twins. One entry per CDR3 protein results from TCRdb running MiXCR on the 5' RACE reads. This sample carries approximately 630,000 distinct CDR3 sequences, roughly 7.1% of them seen once, and the ten largest clones take less than 2%. Overall study results and limits: Cord blood's abundant beta clonotypes had fewer insertions, unlike memory repertoires.

A word on this clonotype: Its antigen is not known.

The sample also formed part of further work on yellow fever vaccine responses in identical twins. That source notes: Twin vaccine T cell responses reportedly seemed partly convergent, partly personalized.

This receptor was taken from a woman aged 18-29 years in good health. Sequencing was carried out using PBMCs.

This CDR3 is CASSLDPHGGPTNTGELFF. The CDR3 DNA sequence: TGTGCCAGCAGCTTAGATCCGCACGGGGGGCCTACGAACACCGGGGAGCTGTTTTTT. The chain is built from TRBV11-2 and TRBJ2-2; possibly TRBD2 for D (7 bases). Per germline, CDR1 SGHAT and CDR2 FQNNGV. The CDR3 contains 19 residues. The V end was cut by 0 bases, the J end by 0 bases, with 17 bases between.